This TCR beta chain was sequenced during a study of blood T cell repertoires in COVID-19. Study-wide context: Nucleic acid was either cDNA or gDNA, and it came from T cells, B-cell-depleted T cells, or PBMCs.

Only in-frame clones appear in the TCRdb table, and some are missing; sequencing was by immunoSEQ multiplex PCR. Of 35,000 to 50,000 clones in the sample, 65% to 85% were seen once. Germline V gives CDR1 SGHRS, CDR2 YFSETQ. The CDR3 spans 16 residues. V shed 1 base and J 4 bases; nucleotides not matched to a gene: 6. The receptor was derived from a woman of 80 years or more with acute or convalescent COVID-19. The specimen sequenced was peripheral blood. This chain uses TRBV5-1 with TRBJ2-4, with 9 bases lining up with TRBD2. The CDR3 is CASSLLGGGVKNIQYF. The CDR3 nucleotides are TGCGCCAGCAGCTTGCTTGGCGGGGGGGTTAAAAACATTCAGTACTTC.